Listed below are T cell receptor beta chains from one sample, sequenced in a study of blood T cells in healthy people across ages. TCRdb used MiXCR to reprocess the 5' RACE reads, holding one entry per CDR3 protein. The profile shows about 1.7 million distinct CDR3 sequences, roughly 30% of them singletons. The specimen was blood. Receptors were obtained from a woman aged 25 to 39 in good health. Both conserved end residues are part of each CDR3. D genes are given only for firm matches. Clone size appears in some rows only: once, few, many, or a class for an expanded clone.

D,size,V,J,DNA,CDR3
.,few,TRBV14,TRBJ2-6,TGTGCCAGCAGCCCCCTGGTGGGCCCTGGGGCCAACGTCCTGACTTTC,CASSPLVGPGANVLTF
.,few,TRBV20-1,TRBJ2-4,TGCAGTGCCCCCCCCGTAGCCAAAAACATTCAGTACTTC,CSAPPVAKNIQYF
.,.,TRBV18,TRBJ2-7,TGTGCCAGCTCACCGGGCGGTCCTGGCTCCTACGAGCAGTACTTC,CASSPGGPGSYEQYF
.,.,TRBV12-3/TRBV12-4,TRBJ1-3,TGTGCCAGCAGTTCCCGGGGGGGGAATTCTGGAAACACCATATATTTT,CASSSRGGNSGNTIYF
.,few,TRBV6-5,TRBJ2-1,TGTGCCTGCAGTTACTCGATTGGCGACAATGAGCAGTTCTTC,CACSYSIGDNEQFF
TRBD1,.,TRBV29-1,TRBJ2-2,TGCAGCGCGGGACAGGGATACACCGGGGAGCTGTTTTTT,CSAGQGYTGELFF
.,.,TRBV7-9,TRBJ1-4,TGTGCCAGCAGCTTAGAGGACAGTTTCGAAAAACTGTTTTTT,CASSLEDSFEKLFF
TRBD2,few,TRBV7-2,TRBJ2-4,TGTGCCAGCAGCCCACTAGCGGGAGGGCCGGGAACCAAAAACATTCAGTACTTC,CASSPLAGGPGTKNIQYF
.,.,TRBV2,TRBJ1-1,TGTGCCAGCAGTGAAGCGCTTCCGGGCACTGAAGCTTTCTTT,CASSEALPGTEAFF
.,.,TRBV4-1,TRBJ1-5,TGCGCCAGCAGCCAAGATGACAGGCGAAATCAGCCCCAGCATTTT,CASSQDDRRNQPQHF
.,few,TRBV2,TRBJ2-1,TGTGCCATTCACGGGGGACAGCCAAGTGAGCAGTTCTTC,CAIHGGQPSEQFF
.,.,TRBV3-1,TRBJ2-5,TGTGCCAGCAGCCAAGGGGATTATACCCCAGAGACCCAGTACTTC,CASSQGDYTPETQYF
.,.,TRBV5-5,TRBJ1-2,TGTGCCAGTAGCAAATGGAATTACCTTAACTATGGCTACACCTTC,CASSKWNYLNYGYTF
.,.,TRBV5-1,TRBJ2-7,TGCGCCAGCAGCTTGCGGGGGACTTCCACCTACGAGCAGTACTTC,CASSLRGTSTYEQYF
.,.,TRBV9,TRBJ1-1,TGTGCCAGCAGCGTAGATTCAGGTTCGACTGAAGCTTTCTTT,CASSVDSGSTEAFF
.,few,TRBV12-3/TRBV12-4,TRBJ2-5,TGTGCCAGCAGTTTGGGACGCTGGCAAGAGACCCAGTACTTC,CASSLGRWQETQYF